The present entry profiles one TCR beta chain with its context. This record comes from a study of T cell changes during pregnancy in multiple sclerosis. The CDR3 length is 15 residues. The V segment lost 5 bases and the J segment 2 bases; nucleotides outside the gene matches: 7. Germline lookup yields CDR1 MGHDK and CDR2 SYGVNS. Libraries were prepared by immunoSEQ multiplex PCR; TCRdb keeps only in-frame clonotypes and omits some of them. The sample holds some 21,000 clones; more than 85% are singletons and the top ten take 0.55% to 0.7%. The chain combines TRBV25-1 with TRBJ1-2; 8 bases fit TRBD1. Sequences were derived from CD4+ T cells from peripheral blood mononuclear cells, sampled in the third trimester of pregnancy. The sequence was collected from a female donor with multiple sclerosis, enrolled in a pregnancy study. The CDR3 nucleotides are TGTGCCAGCAGTTGGACAGGGAGGGGCAACTATGGCTACACCTTC. Translation: CASSWTGRGNYGYTF.